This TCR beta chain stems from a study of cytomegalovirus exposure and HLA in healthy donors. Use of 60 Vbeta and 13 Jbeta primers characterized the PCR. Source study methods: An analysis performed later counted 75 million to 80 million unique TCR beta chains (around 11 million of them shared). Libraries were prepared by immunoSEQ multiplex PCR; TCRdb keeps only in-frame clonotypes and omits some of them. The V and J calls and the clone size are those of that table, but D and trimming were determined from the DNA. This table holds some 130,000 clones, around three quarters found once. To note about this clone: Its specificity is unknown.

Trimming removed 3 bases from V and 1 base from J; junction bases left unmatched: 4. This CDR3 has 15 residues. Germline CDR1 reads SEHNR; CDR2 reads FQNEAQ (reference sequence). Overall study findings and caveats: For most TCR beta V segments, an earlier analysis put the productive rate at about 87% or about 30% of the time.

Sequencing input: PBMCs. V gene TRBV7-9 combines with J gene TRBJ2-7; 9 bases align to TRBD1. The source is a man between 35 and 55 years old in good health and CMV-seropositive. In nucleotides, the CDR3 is TGTGCCAGCAGCTTCCTAGGACAGGGGTCCTACGAGCAGTACTTC. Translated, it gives CASSFLGQGSYEQYF.